This TCR beta chain came from a study of post-analysis software for immune sequencing data. Study background: Progressive-relapsing, secondary progressive and relapsing-remitting multiple sclerosis were among the disease courses included. Overall study findings and caveats: By F measure, samples from a shared preparation batch strongly co-clustered. There were roughly 5 TRBV segments more frequent in patients than controls, and TRBV5-6, TRBV5-1 and TRBV20-1 were among them.

Prepared TCR beta cDNA libraries contained unique molecular identifiers. TCRdb analysed the PCR reads with MiXCR anew, one entry per CDR3 protein. Among approximately 570,000 distinct CDR3 sequences, 44% were seen once, and the ten largest hold about 1.8%. In the case of this clonotype: Its antigen is not known.

This CDR3 region has 14 residues. CDR1 and CDR2 (germline): SGHRS, YFSETQ. Germline trimming cut 3 bases from V and 4 bases from J; bases unmatched to any gene: 5. Material: blood. This sequence was found in a girl aged 5-17 years with multiple sclerosis. The chain is built from TRBV5-1 and TRBJ2-5, with 8 bases aligning to TRBD1. CDR3 region: CASSSKTGVETQYF. The CDR3 DNA reads TGCGCCAGCAGCTCCAAGACAGGGGTAGAGACCCAGTACTTC.